This T cell receptor (beta chain) was sequenced for a study of human T cells and chemical hapten exposure. The time point here: pre-sensitization, week 0. The sample's treatment: therapeutic diphenylcyclopropenone sensitization with weekly scalp DPC. This clonotype was counted a few times. The germline CDR1 and CDR2 sequences are MDHEN and SYDVKM. V lost 6 bases and J lost 3, with 9 bases in between. There are 12 residues in the CDR3. TCRdb re-called the RACE reads with MiXCR, one entry per CDR3 protein. Here the sample spans more than 150,000 distinct CDR3 sequences, under 35% being singletons. The chain uses TRBV28 and TRBJ2-7; D remains ambiguous. The input for sequencing was whole blood, taken in connection with sensitization to the hapten diphenylcyclopropenone (DPC). The clonotype originates from a woman aged 25 to 45 with alopecia areata. Some clones in this sample may be carry-over from other donors' samples. The CDR3 DNA sequence: TGTGCCAGCAGCGTTAAGGGCTACGAGCAGTACTTC. Translation: CASSVKGYEQYF.